Sequencing of this T cell receptor (beta chain) was carried out in a study of T cell changes during pregnancy in multiple sclerosis. V lost 0 bases, J lost 4 bases, and 2 bases stayed unmatched. CDR3 size: 17 residues. Germline V gene sequence: CDR1 LGHNA, CDR2 YNFKEQ. Profiling relied on immunoSEQ multiplex PCR, and the TCRdb table lists in-frame clones only, not all of them. This repertoire shows around 28,000 clones, approximately 90% found once; its top ten account for around 4.1%. This clonotype was obtained from a female donor with multiple sclerosis, enrolled in a pregnancy study. This material consisted of CD8+ T cells from peripheral blood mononuclear cells, taken in the second trimester of pregnancy. This chain uses TRBV4-2 with TRBJ2-3, with 15 positions matching TRBD2. CDR3 bases: TGTGCCAGCAGCCAAGAGGGACTAGCGGGAGGCCCAGATACGCAGTATTTT. It yields the protein CASSQEGLAGGPDTQYF.